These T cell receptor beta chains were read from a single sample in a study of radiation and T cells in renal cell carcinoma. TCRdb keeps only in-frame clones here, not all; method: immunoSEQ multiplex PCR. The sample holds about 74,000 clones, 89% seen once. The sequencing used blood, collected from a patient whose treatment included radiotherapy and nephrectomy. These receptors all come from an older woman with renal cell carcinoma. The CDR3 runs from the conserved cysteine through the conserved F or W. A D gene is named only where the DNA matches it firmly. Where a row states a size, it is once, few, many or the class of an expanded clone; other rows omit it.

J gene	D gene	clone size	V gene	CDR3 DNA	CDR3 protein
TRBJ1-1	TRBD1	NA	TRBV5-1	TGCGCCAGCAGCGCCAGGACAGGGGGCACTGAAGCTTTCTTT	CASSARTGGTEAFF
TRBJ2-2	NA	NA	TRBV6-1	TGTGCCACACGAGGCCTCATCGACGCCGGGGAGCTGTTTTTT	CATRGLIDAGELFF
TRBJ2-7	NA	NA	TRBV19	TGTGCCAGTAGTAACGCCGGGGCTCGCTACGAGCAGTACTTC	CASSNAGARYEQYF
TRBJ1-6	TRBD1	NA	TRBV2	TGTGCCAGCAGGTCGGACAGGGGGCCTTCACCCCTCCACTTT	CASRSDRGPSPLHF
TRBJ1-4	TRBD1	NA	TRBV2	TGTGCCAGCGGAAAGACAGGGTTTAATGAAAAACTGTTTTTT	CASGKTGFNEKLFF
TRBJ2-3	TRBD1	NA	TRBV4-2	TGTGCCAGCAGCCTACAAAGACAGGGGAGCACAGATACGCAGTATTTT	CASSLQRQGSTDTQYF
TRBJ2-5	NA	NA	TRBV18	TGTGCCAGCTCACGTGGGACAAAAGAGACCCAGTACTTC	CASSRGTKETQYF
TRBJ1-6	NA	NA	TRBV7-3	TGTGCCAGCAGCTTGAACAGGAAGAATTCACCCCTCCACTTT	CASSLNRKNSPLHF
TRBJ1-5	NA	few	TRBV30	TGTGCCTGGAGTGGTTCGGCCTTCCAGCCCCAGCATTTT	CAWSGSAFQPQHF
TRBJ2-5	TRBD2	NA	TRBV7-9	TGTGCCAGCAGCGCCACGGGAGGGCAACAAGAGACCCAGTACTTC	CASSATGGQQETQYF
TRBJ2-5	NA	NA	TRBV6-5	TGTGCCAGCAGCTTCCGGGCCTACCAAGAGACCCAGTACTTC	CASSFRAYQETQYF
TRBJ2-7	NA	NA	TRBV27	TGTGCCAGCAGTCCCCCCAATGGGGTCGAGCAGTACTTC	CASSPPNGVEQYF
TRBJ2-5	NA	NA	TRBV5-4	TGTGCCAGCAGCTTGGCCGGAGGGGGCCAAGAGACCCAGTACTTC	CASSLAGGGQETQYF
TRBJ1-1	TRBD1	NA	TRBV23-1	TGCGCCAGCAGTCACCGGACAGGTCACACTGAAGCTTTCTTT	CASSHRTGHTEAFF
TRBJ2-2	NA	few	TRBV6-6	TGTGCCAGCAGTTACTCCCCGATCACCGGGGAGCTGTTTTTT	CASSYSPITGELFF
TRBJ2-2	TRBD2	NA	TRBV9	TGTGCCAGCAGCTTCGGGACTAGCGGGAACACCGGGGAGCTGTTTTTT	CASSFGTSGNTGELFF
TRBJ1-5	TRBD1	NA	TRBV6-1	TGTGCCAGCAGTGAAGTCCCAGGGGGCAGGGGCAATCAGCCCCAGCATTTT	CASSEVPGGRGNQPQHF
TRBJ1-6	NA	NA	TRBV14	TGTGCCAGCAGCCAAGGATTTTGGGACTCCCTGGGAAGCTCCTATAATTCACCCCTCCACTTT	CASSQGFWDSLGSSYNSPLHF
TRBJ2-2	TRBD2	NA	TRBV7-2	TGTGCCAGCAGCTTGACTAGCTACGGGGAGCTGTTTTTT	CASSLTSYGELFF
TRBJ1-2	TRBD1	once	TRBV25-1	TGTGCCAGCAGTGACGTCGACAGGGGTAGGAGTGGCTACACCTTC	CASSDVDRGRSGYTF
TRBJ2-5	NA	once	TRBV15	TGTGCCACCAGCAGAGGTCGCTCGGAGACCCAGTACTTC	CATSRGRSETQYF
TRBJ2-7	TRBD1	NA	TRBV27	TGTGCCAGCCGCCGGGACAGCGTGGTCTCTTACTACGAGCAGTACTTC	CASRRDSVVSYYEQYF
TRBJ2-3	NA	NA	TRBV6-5	TGTGCCAGCACGTACGCGGCCACAGATACGCAGTATTTT	CASTYAATDTQYF
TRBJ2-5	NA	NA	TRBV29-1	TGCAGCGTTGACAGGGCAAGGGAGACCCAGTACTTC	CSVDRARETQYF
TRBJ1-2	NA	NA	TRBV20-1	TGCAGTGCTAGAGACGATGGCGGCTACACCTTC	CSARDDGGYTF
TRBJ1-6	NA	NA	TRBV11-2	TGTGCCAGCAGCTTAGTGGGAACAGTCCTTCATTCACCCCTCCACTTT	CASSLVGTVLHSPLHF
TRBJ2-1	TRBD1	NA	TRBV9	TGTGCCAGCAGCGCCCGGGACAGGGGGCGTTCCAATGAGCAGTTCTTC	CASSARDRGRSNEQFF
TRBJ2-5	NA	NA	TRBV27	TGTGCCAGCAGCGGAAAAAGCCCGGGTCTTTGGAAACAAGAGACCCAGTACTTC	CASSGKSPGLWKQETQYF
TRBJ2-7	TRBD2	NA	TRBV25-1	TGTGCCAGCAGTCCCCTGGGGGGGATAAGCTACGAGCAGTACTTC	CASSPLGGISYEQYF
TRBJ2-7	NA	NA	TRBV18	TGTGCCAGCTCACCGCCCACGATTCGCGAGCAGTACTTC	CASSPPTIREQYF
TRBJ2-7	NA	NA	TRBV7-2	TGTGCCAGCAGCTTACAGGTCTACGAGCAGTACTTC	CASSLQVYEQYF
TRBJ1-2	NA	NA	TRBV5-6	TGTGCCAGCAGCTTGGCAGGGGCTGTTGGCTACACCTTC	CASSLAGAVGYTF
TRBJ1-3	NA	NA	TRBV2	TGTGCCAGCACCCCTGGACAGTTCTCTGGAAATACCATATATTTT	CASTPGQFSGNTIYF
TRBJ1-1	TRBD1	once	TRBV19	TGTGCCAGTAGTGCCCTAACAGGGGTGACTGAAGCTTTCTTT	CASSALTGVTEAFF